These 24 T cell receptor beta chains were sequenced from one sample in a study of CD8 T cells in Susac syndrome. A quantity of roughly 0.5 to 1 ug RNA underwent reverse transcription using random hexamers. TCRdb redid the calling of the immunoSEQ multiplex PCR reads with MiXCR, one entry per CDR3 protein. Among some 300,000 distinct CDR3 sequences listed, about 88% were seen once. The specimen sequenced was CD8+ T cells from PBMCs. Receptors originate from a human donor with multiple sclerosis.

This chain uses TRBV23-1 with TRBJ2-2; 13 nucleotides align to TRBD2. TRBV23-1 is labeled an ORF, and its function is uncertain. The CDR3 loop spans 21 amino acids. The junction had 14 bases not matched to a gene; V was cut back by 4 bases and J by 0 bases. CDR3 amino acids: CASSLTSGRAREPTNTGELFF. The DNA for the CDR3 is TGCGCCAGCAGTCTTACTAGCGGGAGGGCCCGGGAACCCACGAACACCGGGGAGCTGTTTTTT.

The chain is built from TRBV12-3 or TRBV12-4 and TRBJ2-1; 8 bases line up with TRBD2. The CDR3 runs to 14 residues. After removal of 6 bases from V and 5 bases from J, the junction contained 6 bases not matched to a gene. The chain's CDR3 is CASRTGLDNNEQFF. CDR3 DNA sequence: TGTGCCAGCAGGACGGGACTAGATAACAATGAGCAGTTCTTC.

This clonotype was observed a handful of times. The chain combines TRBV4-3 with TRBJ2-5; 9 nucleotides agree with TRBD2. V was clipped by 0 bases and J by 4 bases; unmatched bases: 9. CDR1 LGHNA and CDR2 YSLEER come from the germline V gene. CDR3 length equals 17 residues. The CDR3 region is CASSQEGPAGGRETQYF. Written as DNA, the CDR3 is TGCGCCAGCAGCCAAGAAGGCCCAGCGGGAGGCAGAGAGACCCAGTACTTC.

The genes are TRBV27 and TRBJ2-2; D remains ambiguous. From germline, CDR1 is MNHEY and CDR2 SMNVEV (reference sequence). V was shortened by 3 bases and J by 5 bases, with 13 bases between the two germline ends. This CDR3 is 15 amino acids long. The CDR3 DNA sequence: TGTGCCAGCAGTTTTACCAGGAGCTTTACCGGGGAGCTGTTTTTT. It yields the protein CASSFTRSFTGELFF.

The chain joins TRBV27 to TRBJ1-1; no clear D. Germline V gene sequence: CDR1 MNHEY, CDR2 SMNVEV (reference sequence). This CDR3 is 13 amino acids long. V lost 5 bases to trimming and J lost 1 base, with 8 bases between them. This CDR3 reads CASSMGSNTEAFF. CDR3 nucleotide sequence: TGTGCCAGCAGTATGGGTTCGAACACTGAAGCTTTCTTT.

This chain joins TRBV3-1 and TRBJ2-1; possibly TRBD2 for D (5 bases). The germline CDR1 and CDR2 sequences are LGHDT and YNNKEL (reference sequence). Trimming cost V 1 base and J 6 bases, with 13 bases left between them. The CDR3 has 15 amino acids. This chain's CDR3 is CASSQARLAFNEQFF. In DNA, the CDR3 is TGTGCCAGCAGCCAAGCTCGTCTAGCTTTCAATGAGCAGTTCTTC.

The chain is built from TRBV20-1 and TRBJ2-3, with TRBD2 identical over 8 bases. The CDR3 runs to 15 residues. Germline values: CDR1 DFQATT, CDR2 SNEGSKA (reference sequence). Trimming removed 5 bases from V and 2 bases from J; junction bases left unmatched: 9. CDR3 sequence reads: CSALPRGGPTDTQYF. CDR3 nucleotide sequence: TGCAGTGCTCTACCTCGCGGGGGGCCCACAGATACGCAGTATTTT.

The V gene is TRBV6-2 or TRBV6-3, the J gene TRBJ2-5; 8 bases are shared with TRBD1. Trimming took 6 bases from V and 5 from J; bases not matched to a gene: 8. The CDR3 contains 14 residues. The germline gives CDR1 MNHEY, CDR2 SVGEGT. In DNA form, the CDR3 reads TGTGCCAGCAGGCGGGACAGGATCAGGGAGACCCAGTACTTC. Its protein is CASRRDRIRETQYF.

The chain couples TRBV20-1 to TRBJ2-7, with 12 nucleotides matching TRBD2. Germline trimming cut 0 bases from V and 3 bases from J; bases unmatched to any gene: 9. CDR3 length equals 17 residues. The germline V gene encodes CDR1 DFQATT and CDR2 SNEGSKA (reference sequence). CDR3: CSARDWTSGTRFYEQYF. CDR3 DNA sequence: TGCAGTGCTAGAGATTGGACTAGCGGGACTCGGTTCTACGAGCAGTACTTC.

The chain joins TRBV6-1 to TRBJ2-6; D uncertain. The length of the CDR3 is 13 residues. V lost 2 bases and J lost 13, with 12 bases in between. CDR1 and CDR2 from the germline V gene are MNHNS and SASEGT. CDR3 amino acids: CASSELRSRVLTF. CDR3 sequence (DNA): TGTGCCAGCAGTGAACTGCGCTCCAGGGTCCTGACTTTC.

The chain is built from TRBV20-1 and TRBJ2-7; TRBD1 is a possible D gene (6 bases). Germline lookup yields CDR1 DFQATT and CDR2 SNEGSKA (reference sequence). Trimming stripped 5 bases from V and 2 bases from J, with 16 bases between. CDR3 length: 14 residues. The chain's CDR3 is CSAPPGDNTYEQYF. In DNA, the CDR3 is TGCAGTGCTCCACCCGGGGACAATACCTACGAGCAGTACTTC.

The chain uses TRBV14 and TRBJ1-6; D gene uncertain. Germline CDR1 and CDR2: SGHDN and FVKESK. The CDR3 spans 17 residues. Trimming removed 0 bases at V and 4 bases at J, with 13 bases between. CDR3 region: CASSQEAGSIYNSPLHF. CDR3 bases: TGTGCCAGCAGCCAAGAGGCCGGGAGTATTTATAATTCACCCCTCCACTTT.

This chain links TRBV14 with TRBJ2-3; D call uncertain. The CDR3 sequence is 15 residues long. The V gene lost 1 base and the J gene lost 0 bases, with 8 bases spanning the gap. Per germline, CDR1 SGHDN and CDR2 FVKESK. DNA of the CDR3: TGTGCCAGCAGCCAAGGGACGTCTAGCACAGATACGCAGTATTTT. Translated, it gives CASSQGTSSTDTQYF.

The chain couples TRBV7-9 to TRBJ2-2, with TRBD2 matching over 7 bases. V gave up 5 bases and J gave up 13 bases; unmatched junction bases: 22. The CDR3 is 17 amino acids. Germline CDR1 is SEHNR and CDR2 is FQNEAQ (reference sequence). CDR3 DNA: TGTGCCAGCAGCACGACCCCCAGCGGGGATCACCGGGGAGGGCTGTTTTTT. Its translation is CASSTTPSGDHRGGLFF. Complete variable domain (other parts from reference TRBV7-9 and TRBJ2-2): DTGVSQNPRHKITKRGQNVTFRCDPISEHNRLYWYRQTLGQGPEFLTYFQNEAQLEKSRLLSDRFSAERPKGSFSTLEIQRTEQGDSAMYLCASSTTPSGDHRGGLFFGEGSRLTVL.

The chain employs TRBV4-3 and TRBJ1-1; 8 bases fit TRBD1. This CDR3 region has 17 residues. The V gene's germline CDR1 is LGHNA and CDR2 YSLEER. The ends lost 1 base at V and 0 bases at J; junction bases unmatched: 7. CDR3 sequence (DNA): TGCGCCAGCAGCCAAGGCGAGACAGGGGCGATGAACACTGAAGCTTTCTTT. Translated: CASSQGETGAMNTEAFF.

This sequence joins TRBV28 and TRBJ2-1; weak D call: TRBD2 (6 bases). CDR1 is MDHEN and CDR2 is SYDVKM in the germline V gene. Trimming cost V 5 bases and J 8 bases, with 22 bases left between them. The CDR3 consists of 16 residues. The chain's CDR3 is CASSPLAGGPRDEQFF. The CDR3 DNA is TGTGCCAGCAGTCCTCTAGCTGGAGGGCCCCGAGATGAGCAGTTCTTC.

J is TRBJ1-1 and V is TRBV6-4; D unclear. The CDR3 is 14 amino acids. Trimming pared 0 bases from V and 1 base from J, leaving 6 bases between. Germline loops: CDR1 MRHNA, CDR2 SNTAGT. The CDR3 bases are TGTGCCAGCAGTGACTCACCGGGGAACACTGAAGCTTTCTTT. It yields the protein CASSDSPGNTEAFF.

This clonotype came up once. The chain couples TRBV9 to TRBJ2-5; D is perhaps TRBD2 (6 bases). There are 14 residues in the CDR3. CDR1 and CDR2 (germline): SGDLS, YYNGEE. Trimming took off 3 bases at V and 5 bases at J, with 14 bases between the two ends. CDR3 residues: CASSAVGGPETQYF. Written as DNA, the CDR3 is TGTGCCAGCAGCGCCGTCGGAGGGCCGGAGACCCAGTACTTC. Filled out from reference TRBV9 and TRBJ2-5, the complete variable domain reads DSGVTQTPKHLITATGQRVTLRCSPRSGDLSVYWYQQSLDQGLQFLIQYYNGEERAKGNILERFSAQQFPDLHSELNLSSLELGDSALYFCASSAVGGPETQYFGPGTRLLVL.

This chain uses TRBV27 with TRBJ2-3; D gene ambiguous. The CDR3 spans 13 residues. Germline V gives CDR1 MNHEY, CDR2 SMNVEV (reference sequence). The ends were cut back, 5 bases at V and 5 bases at J, with 11 bases in the middle. The CDR3 DNA reads TGTGCCAGCAGTATGGATCTGGGAGATACGCAGTATTTT. Translated: CASSMDLGDTQYF.

The chain has TRBV7-9 and TRBJ1-2; 9 bases are a match to TRBD1. From germline, CDR1 is SEHNR and CDR2 FQNEAQ (reference sequence). This CDR3 is 16 amino acids long. V shed 4 bases and J 3 bases; nucleotides not matched to a gene: 9. The CDR3 DNA reads TGTGCCAGCAGCTCATCAACAGGGGGCTACCACTATGGCTACACCTTC. Amino acids: CASSSSTGGYHYGYTF.

This chain links TRBV24-1 with TRBJ1-1; 7 bases agree with TRBD1. CDR1 and CDR2 from the germline V gene are KGHDR and SFDVKD. V shed 7 bases, J shed 4 bases, and the junction held 5 bases outside the gene matches. The CDR3 is 13 residues long. DNA for the CDR3: TGTGCCACCAGGCAGGGGGTTGGCACTGAAGCTTTCTTT. Encoded protein: CATRQGVGTEAFF.

The V call is TRBV29-1, the J call TRBJ2-3; D possibly corresponds to TRBD2 (6 bases). The V end was cut by 1 base, the J end by 2 bases, with 16 bases between. The length of the CDR3 is 16 residues. Germline CDR1 SQVTM, CDR2 ANQGSEA. The CDR3 spells CSVEGVEGADTDTQYF. The DNA for the CDR3 is TGCAGCGTTGAAGGGGTGGAGGGAGCGGACACAGATACGCAGTATTTT.

This clonotype is a singleton in its sample. V is TRBV28 and J is TRBJ2-5, with D possibly being TRBD1 or TRBD2 (5 bases each). The CDR3 length is 15 residues. V lost 5 bases and J lost 1, with 14 bases in between. From germline, CDR1 is MDHEN and CDR2 SYDVKM. The CDR3 is CASSLGRRRQETQYF. The CDR3 nucleotides are TGTGCCAGCAGTCTGGGACGGCGCCGCCAAGAGACCCAGTACTTC.

This chain links TRBV19 with TRBJ2-7; 7 bases match TRBD1. Germline CDR1 reads LNHDA; CDR2 reads SQIVND (reference sequence). The CDR3 consists of 14 residues. V was clipped by 5 bases and J by 2 bases; unmatched bases: 6. The CDR3 reads CASSWDSRTYEQYF. CDR3 DNA sequence: TGTGCCAGTAGTTGGGACAGCCGAACCTACGAGCAGTACTTC.